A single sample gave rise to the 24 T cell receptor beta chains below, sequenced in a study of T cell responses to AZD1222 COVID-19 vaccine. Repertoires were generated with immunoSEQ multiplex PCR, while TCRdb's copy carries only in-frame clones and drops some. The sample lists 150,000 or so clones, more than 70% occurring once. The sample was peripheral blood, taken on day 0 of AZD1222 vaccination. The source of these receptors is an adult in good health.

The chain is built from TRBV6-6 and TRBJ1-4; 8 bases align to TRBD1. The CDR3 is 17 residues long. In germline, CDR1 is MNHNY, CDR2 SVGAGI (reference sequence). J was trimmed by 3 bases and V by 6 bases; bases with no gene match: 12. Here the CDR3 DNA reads TGTGCCAGCAGCCGACAGGGGCCAGGTGTATCTAATGAAAAACTGTTTTTT. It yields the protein CASSRQGPGVSNEKLFF.

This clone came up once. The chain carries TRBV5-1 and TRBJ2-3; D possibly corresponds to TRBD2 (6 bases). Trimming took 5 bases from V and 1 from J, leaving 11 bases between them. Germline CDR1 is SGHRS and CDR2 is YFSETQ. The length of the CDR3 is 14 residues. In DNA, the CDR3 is TGCGCCAGCAGAATTAGCGGAGGCACAGATACGCAGTATTTT. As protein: CASRISGGTDTQYF.

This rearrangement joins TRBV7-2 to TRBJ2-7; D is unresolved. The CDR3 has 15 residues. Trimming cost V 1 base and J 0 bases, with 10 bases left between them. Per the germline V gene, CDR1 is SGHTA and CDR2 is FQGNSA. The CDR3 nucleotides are TGTGCCAGCAGCTTAGAGGGAACGGCCTCCTACGAGCAGTACTTC. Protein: CASSLEGTASYEQYF.

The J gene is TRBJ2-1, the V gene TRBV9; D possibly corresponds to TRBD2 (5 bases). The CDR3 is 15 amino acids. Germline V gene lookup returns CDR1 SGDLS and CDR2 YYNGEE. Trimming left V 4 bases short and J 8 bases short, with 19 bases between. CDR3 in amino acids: CASSPGMRTDHEQFF. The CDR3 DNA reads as TGTGCCAGCAGCCCCGGGATGAGGACCGATCATGAGCAGTTCTTC.

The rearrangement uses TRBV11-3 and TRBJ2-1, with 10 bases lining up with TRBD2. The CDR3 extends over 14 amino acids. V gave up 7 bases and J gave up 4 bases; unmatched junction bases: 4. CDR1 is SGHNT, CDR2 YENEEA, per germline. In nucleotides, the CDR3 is TGTGCCAGCACGACGACTAGCGGGTACAATGAGCAGTTCTTC. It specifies CASTTTSGYNEQFF.

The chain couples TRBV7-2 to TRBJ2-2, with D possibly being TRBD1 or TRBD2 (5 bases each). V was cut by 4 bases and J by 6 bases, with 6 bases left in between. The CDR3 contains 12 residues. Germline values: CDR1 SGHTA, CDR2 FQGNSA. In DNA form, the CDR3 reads TGTGCCAGCAGCTGGGACGCCGGGGAGCTGTTTTTT. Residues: CASSWDAGELFF.

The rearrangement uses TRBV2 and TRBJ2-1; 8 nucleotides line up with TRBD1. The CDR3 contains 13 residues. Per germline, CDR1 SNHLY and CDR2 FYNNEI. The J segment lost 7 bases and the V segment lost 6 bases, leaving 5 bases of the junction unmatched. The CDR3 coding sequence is TGTGCCAGCAGCCAGGACAGGGTGAATGAGCAGTTCTTC. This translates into CASSQDRVNEQFF.

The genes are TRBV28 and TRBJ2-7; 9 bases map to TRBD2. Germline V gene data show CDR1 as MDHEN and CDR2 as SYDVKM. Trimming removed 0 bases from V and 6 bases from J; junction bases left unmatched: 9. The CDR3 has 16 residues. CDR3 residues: CASSLWAGGLLGEQYF. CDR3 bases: TGTGCCAGCAGTTTATGGGCGGGAGGGCTATTGGGCGAGCAGTACTTC.

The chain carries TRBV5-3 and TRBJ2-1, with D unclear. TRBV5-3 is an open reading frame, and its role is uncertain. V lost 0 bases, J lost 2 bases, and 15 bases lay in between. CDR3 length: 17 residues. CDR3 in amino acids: CARSLAPNRNTYNEQFF. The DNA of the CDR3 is TGTGCCAGAAGCTTGGCCCCCAACCGAAATACCTACAATGAGCAGTTCTTC.

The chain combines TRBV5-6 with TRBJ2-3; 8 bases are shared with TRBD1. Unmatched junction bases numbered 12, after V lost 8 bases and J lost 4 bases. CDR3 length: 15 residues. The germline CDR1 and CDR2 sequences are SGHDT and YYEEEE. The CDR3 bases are TGTGCCAGTCAGGGGACAGGCCGGGGCCCAGATACGCAGTATTTT. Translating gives CASQGTGRGPDTQYF.

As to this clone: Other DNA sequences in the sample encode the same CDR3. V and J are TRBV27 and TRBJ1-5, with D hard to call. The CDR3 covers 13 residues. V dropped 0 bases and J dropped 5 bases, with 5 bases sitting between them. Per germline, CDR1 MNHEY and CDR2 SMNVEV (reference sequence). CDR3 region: CASSLSPYQPQHF. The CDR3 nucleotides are TGTGCCAGCAGTTTATCCCCTTATCAGCCCCAGCATTTT.

The CDR3 spells CASSRSASSYNEQFF. The DNA for the CDR3 is TGTGCCAGCAGCCGCTCAGCCAGCTCCTACAATGAGCAGTTCTTC. The V gene is TRBV6-6, the J gene TRBJ2-1; D is uncertain. Germline-derived CDR1 and CDR2 are MNHNY and SVGAGI (reference sequence). CDR3 size: 15 residues. V was clipped by 6 bases and J by 0 bases, with 12 bases between them.

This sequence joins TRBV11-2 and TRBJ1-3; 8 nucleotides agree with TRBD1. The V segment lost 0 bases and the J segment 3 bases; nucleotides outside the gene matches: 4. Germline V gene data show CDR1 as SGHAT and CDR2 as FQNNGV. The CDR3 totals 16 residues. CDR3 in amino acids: CASSLESRGHGNTIYF. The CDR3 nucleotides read TGTGCCAGCAGCTTAGAGAGCAGGGGGCATGGAAACACCATATATTTT.

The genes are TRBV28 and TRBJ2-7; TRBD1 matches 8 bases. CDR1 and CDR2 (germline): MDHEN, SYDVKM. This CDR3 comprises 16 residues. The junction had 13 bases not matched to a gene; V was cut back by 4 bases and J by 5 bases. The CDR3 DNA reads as TGTGCCAGCAGTTCTGCAGGACAGGGTCTTATCCACGAGCAGTACTTC. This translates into CASSSAGQGLIHEQYF.

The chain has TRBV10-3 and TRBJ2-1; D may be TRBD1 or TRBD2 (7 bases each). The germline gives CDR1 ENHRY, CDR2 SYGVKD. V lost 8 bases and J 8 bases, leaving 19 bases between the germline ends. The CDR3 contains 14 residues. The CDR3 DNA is TGTGCCATCCCAGCGGGACAGTCCCCGGATGAGCAGTTCTTC. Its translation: CAIPAGQSPDEQFF.

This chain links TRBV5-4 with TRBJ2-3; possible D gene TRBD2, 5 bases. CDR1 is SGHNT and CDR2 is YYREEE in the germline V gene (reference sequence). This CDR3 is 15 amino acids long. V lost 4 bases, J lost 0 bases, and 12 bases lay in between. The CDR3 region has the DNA TGTGCCAGCAGCCCCGGGGTTCTTAGCACAGATACGCAGTATTTT. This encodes CASSPGVLSTDTQYF.

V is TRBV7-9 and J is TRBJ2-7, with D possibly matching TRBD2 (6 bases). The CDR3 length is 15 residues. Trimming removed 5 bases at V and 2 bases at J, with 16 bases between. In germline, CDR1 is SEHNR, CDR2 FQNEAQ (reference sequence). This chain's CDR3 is CASSPPSSEAYEQYF. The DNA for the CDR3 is TGTGCCAGCAGCCCCCCTTCTAGCGAAGCCTACGAGCAGTACTTC.

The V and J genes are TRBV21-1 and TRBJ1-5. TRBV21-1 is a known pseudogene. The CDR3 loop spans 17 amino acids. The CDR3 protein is CASRDGPRVGSNQPQHF. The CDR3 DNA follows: TGTGCCAGCCGGGACGGGCCGAGGGTGGGTAGCAATCAGCCCCAGCATTTT.

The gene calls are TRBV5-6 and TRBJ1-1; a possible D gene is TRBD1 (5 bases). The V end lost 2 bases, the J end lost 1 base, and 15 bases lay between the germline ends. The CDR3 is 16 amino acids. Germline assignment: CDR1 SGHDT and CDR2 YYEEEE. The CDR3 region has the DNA TGTGCCAGCAGCTTTAGGACATCAGACCCGAACACTGAAGCTTTCTTT. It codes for CASSFRTSDPNTEAFF. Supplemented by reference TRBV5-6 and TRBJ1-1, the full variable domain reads DAGVTQSPTHLIKTRGQQVTLRCSPKSGHDTVSWYQQALGQGPQFIFQYYEEEERQRGNFPDRFSGHQFPNYSSELNVNALLLGDSALYLCASSFRTSDPNTEAFFGQGTRLTVV.

CDR3 protein: CASSYRFEQFF. CDR3 in DNA: TGTGCCAGCAGCTACAGGTTCGAGCAGTTCTTC. This sequence joins TRBV7-2 and TRBJ2-1; possibly TRBD1 for D (5 bases). Germline V CDR1 and CDR2: SGHTA, FQGNSA. There are 11 residues in the CDR3. The V and J ends lost 4 bases and 10 bases respectively, with 8 bases between them.

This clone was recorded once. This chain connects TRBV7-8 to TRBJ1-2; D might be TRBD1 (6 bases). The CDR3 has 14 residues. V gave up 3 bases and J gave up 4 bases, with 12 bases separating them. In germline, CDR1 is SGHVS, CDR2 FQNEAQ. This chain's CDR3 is CASSFSGQLYGYTF. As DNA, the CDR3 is TGTGCCAGCAGCTTCTCGGGACAACTCTATGGCTACACCTTC.

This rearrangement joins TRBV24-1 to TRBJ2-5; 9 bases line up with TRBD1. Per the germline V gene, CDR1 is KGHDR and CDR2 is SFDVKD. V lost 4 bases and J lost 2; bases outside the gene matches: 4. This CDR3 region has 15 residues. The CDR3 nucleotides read TGTGCCACCAGTGACCGGGACAGGGCACAAGAGACCCAGTACTTC. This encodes CATSDRDRAQETQYF.

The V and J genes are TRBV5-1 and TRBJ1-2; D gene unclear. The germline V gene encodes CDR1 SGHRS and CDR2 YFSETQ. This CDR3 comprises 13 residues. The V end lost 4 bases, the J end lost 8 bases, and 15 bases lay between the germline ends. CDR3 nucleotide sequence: TGCGCCAGCAGCCTTGGTTCCCGCGCAGGCTACACCTTC. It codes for CASSLGSRAGYTF.

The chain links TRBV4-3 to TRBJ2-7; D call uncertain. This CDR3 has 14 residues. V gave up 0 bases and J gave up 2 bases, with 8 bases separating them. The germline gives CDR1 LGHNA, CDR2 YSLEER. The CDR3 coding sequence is TGCGCCAGCAGCCAAGAGGGGATGGCCTACGAGCAGTACTTC. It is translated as CASSQEGMAYEQYF.